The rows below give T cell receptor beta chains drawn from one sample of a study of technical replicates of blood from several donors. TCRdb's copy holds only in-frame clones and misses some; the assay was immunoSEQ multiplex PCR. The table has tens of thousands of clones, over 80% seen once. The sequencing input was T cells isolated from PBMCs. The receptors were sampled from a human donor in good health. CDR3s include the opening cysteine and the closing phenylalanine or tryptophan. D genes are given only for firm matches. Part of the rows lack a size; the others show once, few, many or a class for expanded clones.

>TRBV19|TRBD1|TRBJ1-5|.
CASSINLRAGGPNQPQHF
TGTGCCAGTAGTATTAATCTTAGGGCAGGGGGCCCCAATCAGCCCCAGCATTTT
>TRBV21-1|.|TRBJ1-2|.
CAGATGGACGYTF
TGTGCCGGCGCCACAGGGGGCGCCTGTGGCTACACCTTC
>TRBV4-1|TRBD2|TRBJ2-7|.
CASSQDVRASGSYEQYF
TGCGCCAGCAGCCAAGATGTAAGGGCTAGCGGGAGTTACGAGCAGTACTTC
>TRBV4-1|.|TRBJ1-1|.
CASSQVGGGMVNTEAFF
TGCGCCAGCAGCCAAGTAGGGGGAGGGATGGTGAACACTGAAGCTTTCTTT
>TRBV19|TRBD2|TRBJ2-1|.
CASSVTSRDEQFF
TGTGCCAGTAGTGTGACTAGCCGGGATGAGCAGTTCTTC
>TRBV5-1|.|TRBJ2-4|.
CASSPMPGVGTLGNIQYF
TGCGCCAGCAGCCCGATGCCGGGGGTGGGGACTCTTGGAAACATTCAGTACTTC
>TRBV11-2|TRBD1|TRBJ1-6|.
CASSLEAWTGVSPLHF
TGTGCCAGCAGCTTAGAGGCCTGGACAGGGGTATCACCCCTCCACTTT
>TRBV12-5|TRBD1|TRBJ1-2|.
CASGLVLRGLASDYGYTF
TGTGCTAGTGGTTTGGTCCTCAGGGGGCTGGCGTCGGACTATGGCTACACCTTC
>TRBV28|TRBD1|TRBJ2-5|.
CASSSRTGSWGETQYF
TGTGCCAGCAGTTCTCGGACAGGGTCTTGGGGAGAGACCCAGTACTTC
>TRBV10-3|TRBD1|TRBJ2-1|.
CAIGTGVVNEQFF
TGTGCCATCGGTACAGGGGTTGTGAATGAGCAGTTCTTC
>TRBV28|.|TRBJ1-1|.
CASSLGQRNTEAFF
TGTGCCAGCAGTTTAGGGCAAAGGAACACTGAAGCTTTCTTT
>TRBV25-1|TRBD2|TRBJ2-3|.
CASSVSGSEHSTDTQYF
TGTGCCAGCAGTGTTAGCGGGAGTGAACATAGCACAGATACGCAGTATTTT
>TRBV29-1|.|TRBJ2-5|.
CSVSPRGQETQYF
TGCAGCGTTTCACCCAGGGGTCAAGAGACCCAGTACTTC
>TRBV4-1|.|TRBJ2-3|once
CASSQARPRDTQYF
TGCGCCAGCAGCCAAGCGAGGCCTAGGGATACGCAGTATTTT
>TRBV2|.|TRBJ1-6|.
CASSDMGGWNSPLHF
TGTGCCAGCAGTGATATGGGGGGTTGGAATTCACCCCTCCACTTT